This T cell receptor (beta chain) was identified in a study of T cell repertoires in cytomegalovirus infection. TCRdb re-analysed the reads in MiXCR, keeping a single row per CDR3 protein. This sample has roughly 320,000 distinct CDR3 sequences, with 9% to 9.5% found just once. This clonotype showed up many times. The V gene lost 7 bases and the J gene lost 7 bases, with 22 bases spanning the gap. Germline V CDR1 and CDR2: MNHEY, SMNVEV (reference sequence). The CDR3 is made up of 15 amino acids. This chain joins TRBV27 and TRBJ2-5, with D maybe TRBD2 (6 bases). Specimen: PBMCs. The receptor's source is a human donor in good health (CMV status not recorded). Some clones in this sample may be carry-over from other donors' samples. The CDR3 here is CASTPNGLASGTQYF. The CDR3, as DNA: TGTGCCAGCACACCCAACGGGCTAGCGTCGGGGACCCAGTACTTC.